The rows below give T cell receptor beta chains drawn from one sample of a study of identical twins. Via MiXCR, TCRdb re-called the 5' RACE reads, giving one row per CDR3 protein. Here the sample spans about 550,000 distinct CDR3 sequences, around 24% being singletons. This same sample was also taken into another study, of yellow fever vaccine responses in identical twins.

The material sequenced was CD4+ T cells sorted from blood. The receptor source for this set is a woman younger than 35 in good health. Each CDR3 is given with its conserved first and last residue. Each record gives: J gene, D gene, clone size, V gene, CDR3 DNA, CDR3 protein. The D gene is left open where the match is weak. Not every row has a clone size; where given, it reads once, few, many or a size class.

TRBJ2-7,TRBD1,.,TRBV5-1,TGCGCCAGCAGCTTGTCGACCGGGACAGGTTTCTACGAGCAGTACTTC,CASSLSTGTGFYEQYF
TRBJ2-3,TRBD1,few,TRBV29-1,TGCAGCTTAAGACAGGGGAAAGATACGCAGTATTTT,CSLRQGKDTQYF
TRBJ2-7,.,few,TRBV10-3,TGTGCCACCGGGACCGAGGGCGGCGAGCAGTACTTC,CATGTEGGEQYF
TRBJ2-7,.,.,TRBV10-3,TGTGCCATCAGTGGACGGGGACAAAACTACGAGCAGTACTTC,CAISGRGQNYEQYF
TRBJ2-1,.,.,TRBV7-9,TGTGCCAGCAGCTTACCCGGGACAATCGAATTCTTC,CASSLPGTIEFF
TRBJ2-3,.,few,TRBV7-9,TGTGCCAGCAGCCCAGGGTCCGCCTCAGATACGCAGTATTTT,CASSPGSASDTQYF
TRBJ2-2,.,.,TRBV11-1,TGTGCCAGCAGCTCTTTTCGATCGGCGGGCAGGGGAATTACGGGCACCGGGGAGCTGTTTTTT,CASSSFRSAGRGITGTGELFF
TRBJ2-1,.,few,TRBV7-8,TGTGCCAGCAGCCTCGGGGTACAGGGTCTCGATGAGCAGTTCTTC,CASSLGVQGLDEQFF
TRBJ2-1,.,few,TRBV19,TGTGCCAGTAGCGCAGGGGAGACAGCACTAAATGAGCAGTTCTTC,CASSAGETALNEQFF
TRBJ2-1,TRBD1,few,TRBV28,TGTGCCAGCAGTAGACAGGGACCCTACAATGAGCAGTTCTTC,CASSRQGPYNEQFF
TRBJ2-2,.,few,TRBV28,TGTGCCAGCATAAGACAGAACACCGGGGAGCTGTTTTTT,CASIRQNTGELFF
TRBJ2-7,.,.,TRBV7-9,TGTGCCAGCAGCATTAAGTCCTACGAGCAGTACTTC,CASSIKSYEQYF
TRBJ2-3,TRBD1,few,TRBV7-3,TGTGCCAGCAGCTTATTGGGACAGGCAAGACGCACAGATACGCAGTATTTT,CASSLLGQARRTDTQYF
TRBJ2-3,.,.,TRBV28,TGTGCCAGCACCCTACGACCCGGGCCCCGAAGCACAGATACGCAGTATTTT,CASTLRPGPRSTDTQYF
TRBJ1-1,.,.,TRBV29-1,TGCAGCGGTTTAACGCGGATAGAGGCTTTCTTT,CSGLTRIEAFF
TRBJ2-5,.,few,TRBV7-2,TGTGCCAGCAGCTCCCTCGGAGAGACCCAGTACTTC,CASSSLGETQYF
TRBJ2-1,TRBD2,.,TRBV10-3,TGTGCCATCAGACTAGCGAGGGATAATGAGCAGTTCTTC,CAIRLARDNEQFF